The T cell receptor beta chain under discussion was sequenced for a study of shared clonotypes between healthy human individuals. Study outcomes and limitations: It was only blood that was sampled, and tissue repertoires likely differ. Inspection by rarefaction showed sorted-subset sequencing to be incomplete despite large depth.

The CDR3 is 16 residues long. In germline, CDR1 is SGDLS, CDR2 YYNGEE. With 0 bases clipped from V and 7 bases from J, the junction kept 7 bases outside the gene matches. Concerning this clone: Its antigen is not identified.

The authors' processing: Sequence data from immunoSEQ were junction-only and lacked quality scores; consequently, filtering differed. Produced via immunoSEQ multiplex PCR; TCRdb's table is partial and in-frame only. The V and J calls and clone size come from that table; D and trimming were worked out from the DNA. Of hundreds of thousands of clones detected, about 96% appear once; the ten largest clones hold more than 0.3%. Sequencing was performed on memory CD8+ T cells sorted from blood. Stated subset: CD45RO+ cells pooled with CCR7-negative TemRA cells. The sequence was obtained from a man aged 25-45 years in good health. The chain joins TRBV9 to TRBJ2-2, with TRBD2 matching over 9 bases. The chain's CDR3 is CASSVGSGSGVGELFF. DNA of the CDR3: TGTGCCAGCAGCGTAGGTAGCGGGAGCGGGGTCGGGGAGCTGTTTTTT.